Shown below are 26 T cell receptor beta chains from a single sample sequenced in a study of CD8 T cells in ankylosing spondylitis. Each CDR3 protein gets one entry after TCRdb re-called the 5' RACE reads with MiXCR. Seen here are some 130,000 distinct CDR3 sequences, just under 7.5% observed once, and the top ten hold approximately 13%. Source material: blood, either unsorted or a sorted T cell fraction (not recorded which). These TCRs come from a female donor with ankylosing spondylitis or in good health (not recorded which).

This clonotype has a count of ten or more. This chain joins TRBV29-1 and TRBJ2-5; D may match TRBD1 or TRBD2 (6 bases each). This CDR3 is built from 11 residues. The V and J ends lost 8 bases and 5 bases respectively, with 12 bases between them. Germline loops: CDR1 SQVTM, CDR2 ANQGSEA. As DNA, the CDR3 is TGCAGCATCCGAGGGGGGGAGACCCAGTACTTC. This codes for CSIRGGETQYF.

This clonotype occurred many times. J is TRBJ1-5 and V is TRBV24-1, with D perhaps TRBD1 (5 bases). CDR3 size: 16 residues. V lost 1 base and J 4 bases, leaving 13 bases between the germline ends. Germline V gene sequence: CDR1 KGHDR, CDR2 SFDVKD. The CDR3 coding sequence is TGTGCCACCAGTGATTTAAAGGCAGGGCTGAATCAGCCCCAGCATTTT. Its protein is CATSDLKAGLNQPQHF.

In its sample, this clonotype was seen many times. The CDR3 protein is CATGGVLEAFF. CDR3 DNA: TGTGCCACTGGTGGGGTTTTAGAAGCTTTCTTT. The gene calls are TRBV6-2 or TRBV6-3 and TRBJ1-1; D is unresolved. The CDR3 is made up of 11 amino acids. The V end was cut by 10 bases, the J end by 8 bases, with 14 bases between. Germline-derived CDR1 and CDR2 are MNHEY and SVGEGT.

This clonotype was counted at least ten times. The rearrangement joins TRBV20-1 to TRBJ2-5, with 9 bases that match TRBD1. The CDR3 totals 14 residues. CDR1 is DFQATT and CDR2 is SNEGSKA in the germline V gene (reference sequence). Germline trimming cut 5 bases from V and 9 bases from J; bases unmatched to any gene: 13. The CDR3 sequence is CSALSGTGTPAQYF. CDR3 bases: TGCAGTGCTCTCTCGGGGACAGGGACCCCGGCCCAGTACTTC.

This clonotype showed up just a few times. As DNA, the CDR3 is TGCAGTGCTAGGGCGGACGGACTCAATGAAAAACTGTTTTTT. Protein: CSARADGLNEKLFF. V gene TRBV20-1 combines with J gene TRBJ1-4; D not certain. The CDR3 extends over 14 amino acids. Deletions cut 3 bases from V and 5 bases from J, with 13 bases between. Germline loops: CDR1 DFQATT, CDR2 SNEGSKA (reference sequence).

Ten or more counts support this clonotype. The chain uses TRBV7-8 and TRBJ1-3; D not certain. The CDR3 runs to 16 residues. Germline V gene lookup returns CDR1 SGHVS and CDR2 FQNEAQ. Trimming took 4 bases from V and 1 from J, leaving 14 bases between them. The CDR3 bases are TGTGCCAGCAGCTCCCCATTAGATGGATCTGGAAACACCATATATTTT. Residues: CASSSPLDGSGNTIYF.

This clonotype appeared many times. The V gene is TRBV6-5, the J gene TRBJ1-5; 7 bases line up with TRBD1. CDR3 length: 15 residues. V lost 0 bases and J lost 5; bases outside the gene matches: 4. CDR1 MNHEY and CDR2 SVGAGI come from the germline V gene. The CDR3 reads CASSYSRDRYQPQHF. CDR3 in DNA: TGTGCCAGCAGTTACTCGAGGGACAGATATCAGCCCCAGCATTTT.

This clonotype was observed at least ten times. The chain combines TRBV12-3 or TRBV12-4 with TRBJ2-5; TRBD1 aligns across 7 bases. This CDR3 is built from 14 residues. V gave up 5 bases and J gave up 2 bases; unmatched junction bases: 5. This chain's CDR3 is CASSNRDRQETQYF. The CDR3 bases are TGTGCCAGCAGTAACCGGGACAGACAAGAGACCCAGTACTTC.

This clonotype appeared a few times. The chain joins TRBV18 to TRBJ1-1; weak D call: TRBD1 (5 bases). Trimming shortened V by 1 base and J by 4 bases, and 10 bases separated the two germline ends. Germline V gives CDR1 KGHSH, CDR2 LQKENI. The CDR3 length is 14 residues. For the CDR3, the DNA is TGTGCCAGCTCACCACAGGGGCGTAGCACTGAAGCTTTCTTT. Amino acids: CASSPQGRSTEAFF.

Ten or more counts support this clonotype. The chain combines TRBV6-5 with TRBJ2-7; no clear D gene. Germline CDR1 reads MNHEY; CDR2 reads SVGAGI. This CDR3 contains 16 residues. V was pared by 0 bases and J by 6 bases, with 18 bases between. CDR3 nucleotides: TGTGCCAGCAGTTACTCCCCCGGTCCCAACCCCTCCGAGCAGTACTTC. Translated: CASSYSPGPNPSEQYF.

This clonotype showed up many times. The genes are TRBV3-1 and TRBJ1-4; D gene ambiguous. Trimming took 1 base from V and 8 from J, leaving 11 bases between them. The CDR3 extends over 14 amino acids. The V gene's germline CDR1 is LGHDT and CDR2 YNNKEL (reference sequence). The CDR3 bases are TGTGCCAGCAGCCAAGGTGTAGGCTTGGAAAAACTGTTTTTT. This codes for CASSQGVGLEKLFF.

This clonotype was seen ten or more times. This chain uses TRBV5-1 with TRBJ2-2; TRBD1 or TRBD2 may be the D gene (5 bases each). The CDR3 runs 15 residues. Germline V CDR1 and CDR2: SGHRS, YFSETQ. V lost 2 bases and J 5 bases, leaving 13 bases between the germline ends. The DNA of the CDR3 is TGCGCCAGCAGCTTAGGGGACCACGGGACCGGGGAGCTGTTTTTT. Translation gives CASSLGDHGTGELFF.

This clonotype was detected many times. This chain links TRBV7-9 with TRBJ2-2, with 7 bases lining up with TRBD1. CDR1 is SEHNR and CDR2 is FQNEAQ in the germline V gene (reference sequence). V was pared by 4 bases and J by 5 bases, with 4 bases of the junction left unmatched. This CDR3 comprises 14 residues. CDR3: CASSSGTVTGELFF. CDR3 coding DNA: TGTGCCAGCAGCTCCGGGACAGTTACCGGGGAGCTGTTTTTT.

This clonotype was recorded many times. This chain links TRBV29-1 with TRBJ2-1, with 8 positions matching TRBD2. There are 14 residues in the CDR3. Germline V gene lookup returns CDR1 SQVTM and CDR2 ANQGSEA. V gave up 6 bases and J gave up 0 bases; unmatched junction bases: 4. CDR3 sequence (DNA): TGCAGCGTAAGCGGGGGAAGCTCCTACAATGAGCAGTTCTTC. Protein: CSVSGGSSYNEQFF.

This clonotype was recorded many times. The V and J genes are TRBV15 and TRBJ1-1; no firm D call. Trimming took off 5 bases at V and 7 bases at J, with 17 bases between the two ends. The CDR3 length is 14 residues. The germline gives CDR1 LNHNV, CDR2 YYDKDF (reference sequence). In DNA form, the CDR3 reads TGTGCCACCAGCTCGAAGGGTCTATCGAGTGAAGCTTTCTTT. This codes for CATSSKGLSSEAFF.

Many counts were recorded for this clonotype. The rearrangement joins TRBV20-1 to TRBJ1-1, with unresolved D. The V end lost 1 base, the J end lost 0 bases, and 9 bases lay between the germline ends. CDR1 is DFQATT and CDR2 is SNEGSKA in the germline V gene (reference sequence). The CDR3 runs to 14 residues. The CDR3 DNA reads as TGCAGTGCTAGAGCACCACAGTTGAACACTGAAGCTTTCTTT. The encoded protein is CSARAPQLNTEAFF.

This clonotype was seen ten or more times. CDR3 DNA: TGTGCCAGCAGTCCCAATGTGCGGAACACTGAAGCTTTCTTT. This codes for CASSPNVRNTEAFF. This chain links TRBV12-3 or TRBV12-4 with TRBJ1-1; D is unclear. The CDR3 spans 14 residues. V lost 5 bases and J 1 base, leaving 11 bases between the germline ends.

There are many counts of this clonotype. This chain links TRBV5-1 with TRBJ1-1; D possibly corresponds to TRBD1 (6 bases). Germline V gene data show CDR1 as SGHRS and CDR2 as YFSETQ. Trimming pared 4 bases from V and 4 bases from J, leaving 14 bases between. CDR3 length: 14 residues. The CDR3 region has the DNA TGCGCCAGCAGCCCGACCGGACAGATCACTGAAGCTTTCTTT. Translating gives CASSPTGQITEAFF.

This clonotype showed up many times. DNA of the CDR3: TGTGCCAGCAGTCTGATAACAGGGACTCTAGCAGAGGCTTTCTTT. It translates to CASSLITGTLAEAFF. This chain connects TRBV5-6 to TRBJ1-1; D may be TRBD1 (6 bases). CDR1 is SGHDT, CDR2 YYEEEE, per germline. V was shortened by 5 bases and J by 11 bases, with 25 bases between the two germline ends. The CDR3 contains 15 residues.

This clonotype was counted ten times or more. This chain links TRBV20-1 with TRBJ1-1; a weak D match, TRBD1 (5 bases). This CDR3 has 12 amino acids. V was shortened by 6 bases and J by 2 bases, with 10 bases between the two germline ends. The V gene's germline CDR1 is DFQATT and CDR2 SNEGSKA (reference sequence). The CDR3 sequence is CSALRANTEAFF. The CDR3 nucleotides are TGCAGTGCCCTCAGGGCCAACACTGAAGCTTTCTTT.

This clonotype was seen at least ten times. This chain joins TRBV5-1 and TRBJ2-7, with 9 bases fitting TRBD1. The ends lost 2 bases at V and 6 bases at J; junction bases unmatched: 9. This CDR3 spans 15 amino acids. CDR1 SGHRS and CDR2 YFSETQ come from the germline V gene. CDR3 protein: CASSFRTGVSSEQYF. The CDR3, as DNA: TGCGCCAGCAGCTTTCGGACAGGGGTATCATCCGAGCAGTACTTC.

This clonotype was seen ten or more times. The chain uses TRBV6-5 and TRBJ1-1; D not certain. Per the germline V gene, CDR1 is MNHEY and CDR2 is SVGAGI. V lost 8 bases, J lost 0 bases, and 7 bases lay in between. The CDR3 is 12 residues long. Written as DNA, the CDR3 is TGTGCCAGCGGACTGTTGAACACTGAAGCTTTCTTT. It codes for CASGLLNTEAFF.

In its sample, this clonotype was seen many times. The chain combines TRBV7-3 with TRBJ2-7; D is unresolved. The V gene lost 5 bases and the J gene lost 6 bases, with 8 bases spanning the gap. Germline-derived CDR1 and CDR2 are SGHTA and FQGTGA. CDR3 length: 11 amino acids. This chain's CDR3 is CASSPGGEQYF. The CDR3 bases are TGTGCCAGCAGCCCGGGTGGCGAGCAGTACTTC. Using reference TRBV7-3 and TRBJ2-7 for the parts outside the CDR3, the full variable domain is GAGVSQTPSNKVTEKGKYVELRCDPISGHTALYWYRQSLGQGPEFLIYFQGTGAADDSGLPNDRFFAVRPEGSVSTLKIQRTERGDSAVYLCASSPGGEQYFGPGTRLTVT.

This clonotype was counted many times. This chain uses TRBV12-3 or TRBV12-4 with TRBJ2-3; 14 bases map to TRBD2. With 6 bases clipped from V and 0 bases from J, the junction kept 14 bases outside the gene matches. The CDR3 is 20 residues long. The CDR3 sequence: CASSSQLGTSGGSSTDTQYF. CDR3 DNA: TGTGCCAGCAGCTCCCAGCTAGGGACTAGCGGGGGTTCTAGCACAGATACGCAGTATTTT.

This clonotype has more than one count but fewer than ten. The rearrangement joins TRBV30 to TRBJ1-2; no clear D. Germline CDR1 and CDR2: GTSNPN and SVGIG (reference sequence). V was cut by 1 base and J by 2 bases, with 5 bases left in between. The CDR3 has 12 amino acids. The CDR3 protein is CAWSEGNYGYTF. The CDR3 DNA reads TGTGCCTGGAGTGAAGGAAACTATGGCTACACCTTC.

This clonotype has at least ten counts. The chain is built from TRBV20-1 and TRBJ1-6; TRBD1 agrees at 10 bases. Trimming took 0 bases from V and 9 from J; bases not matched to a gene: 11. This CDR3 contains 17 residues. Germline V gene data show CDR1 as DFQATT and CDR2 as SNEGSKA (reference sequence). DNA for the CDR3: TGCAGTGCTAGAGAATATGGTGGGGGGACAGGGGTTTCACCCCTCCACTTT. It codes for CSAREYGGGTGVSPLHF.